The rows below give T cell receptor beta chains drawn from one sample of a study of low-dose radiotherapy and immunotherapy resistance in tumors. TCRdb re-called the reads with MiXCR, one entry per CDR3 protein. The sample comprises more than 90,000 distinct CDR3 sequences, more than 20% of which are singletons, and approximately 4% rests with the top ten. This specimen was PBMCs, taken after low-dose radiotherapy plus immunotherapy. Every receptor here comes from a male donor with prostate cancer. CDR3s include the opening cysteine and the closing phenylalanine or tryptophan.

j_call	v_call	cdr3_aa
TRBJ2-3	TRBV20-1	CSASPGTDTQYF
TRBJ2-7	TRBV5-3	CASSLSRDRYSYEQYF
TRBJ2-5	TRBV9	CASSVAGTGEETQYF
TRBJ1-6	TRBV20-1	CSASQGINSPLHF
TRBJ1-5	TRBV18	CASSPTGPNQPQHF
TRBJ2-1	TRBV11-3	CASTNQTALYFCATSVSRGSEQFF
TRBJ2-7	TRBV12-3/TRBV12-4	CASSFRGEMRGGSYEQYF
TRBJ2-2	TRBV6-2/TRBV6-3	CASRRDRGNTGELFF
TRBJ2-5	TRBV18	CASSPRRETQYF
TRBJ2-1	TRBV27	CASTPLPRNEQFF
TRBJ2-1	TRBV20-1	CSARVGTSGGAYNEQFF
TRBJ1-1	TRBV7-9	CASSLVAGLNEAFF
TRBJ2-6	TRBV2	CASRGGPRGANVLTF
TRBJ2-5	TRBV7-2	CASSPHYLQETQYF
TRBJ1-2	TRBV5-1	CASSPPGVSIVHGYTF
TRBJ1-3	TRBV6-6	CASSYSTGSSGNTIYF
TRBJ1-6	TRBV5-4	CASSRDRDQSPLHF
TRBJ2-3	TRBV6-6	CATWDAGGSTDTQYF
TRBJ2-1	TRBV5-6	CASSLESTGYYNEQFF
TRBJ1-4	TRBV5-1	CASSLGGSVREKLFF
TRBJ2-7	TRBV6-5	CASSNGGGYEQYF
TRBJ2-7	TRBV11-2	CASSLEGQASYEQYF
TRBJ2-3	TRBV7-6	CASSLAALWGGSDTQYF
TRBJ2-7	TRBV5-1	CASTPSGSYEQYF
TRBJ2-7	TRBV19	CASNTAPGAYEQYF
TRBJ2-7	TRBV2	CASSGNLDRGIGQYF
TRBJ1-5	TRBV13	CASSLGGPGDQPQHF
TRBJ1-6	TRBV5-1	CASSPVGTNSPLHF
TRBJ2-2	TRBV7-3	CASSSMTGNTGELFF
TRBJ1-1	TRBV7-9	CASSLGGGLPDAFF
TRBJ2-7	TRBV13	CASSTSGGAGYEQYF
TRBJ2-2	TRBV5-1	CASSLARTASSGELLFFF
TRBJ2-7	TRBV11-2	CASSAGGFSYEQYF
TRBJ2-1	TRBV12-3/TRBV12-4	CASSLPEANTYNEQLF
TRBJ2-7	TRBV6-6	CASSYSGDSDSYEQYF
TRBJ2-3	TRBV7-2	CASSLHRGGSTDTQYF
TRBJ2-7	TRBV7-2	CASSFSLAGSYEQYF
TRBJ2-3	TRBV28	CASLPAGDMAYGDTQYF
TRBJ2-2	TRBV29-1	CSVAQNTGELFFF
TRBJ1-2	TRBV4-3	CASSQGSVSRVWGYTF
TRBJ1-5	TRBV28	CASTGPYSNQPQHF
TRBJ2-4	TRBV19	CASRQGGIQYF
TRBJ2-1	TRBV5-1	CASSTDSYNEQFF
TRBJ2-1	TRBV5-4	CASSLGGTSGGHLYNEQFF
TRBJ1-3	TRBV7-2	CASSLLGGLSSGNTIYF
TRBJ2-7	TRBV23-1	CASNYEQYF
TRBJ2-1	TRBV29-1	CSVEELGVVNEQFF